The subject of this entry is one TCR beta chain. No cognate antigen has been identified for it. No quality values exist for individual bases; no much larger clone is one base distant. In total, fewer than 750 healthy bone marrow donors made up the cohort. At the time of sampling, every cohort member was nominally healthy, though immune exposures that went unrecorded were likely present. The donor tested CMV seronegative and was one of the 352 seronegative cohort members. Each donor provided a peripheral blood sample, and peripheral blood mononuclear cells were used for TCR beta sequencing. The Qiagen DNeasy Blood Extraction Kit was used to extract genomic DNA from the blood cell samples. This entry is derived from a study of cytomegalovirus exposure and HLA in healthy donors (dated by TCRdb to 2017 to 2019). Study-wide context: According to an earlier analysis of several hundred of the donors, 150 million to 200 million T cells yielded 95 million to 140 million unique TCR beta sequences and approximately 280 Gb of sequence data. Approximately 310 gigabases of sequencing data and 70 million to 100 million unique TCR sequences made up an early release that covered several hundred HLA-typed donors. Among the roughly 400 genotyped donors, around 81% belonged to the genetic ancestry cluster associated with self-reported Caucasian donors. The study aimed to test whether signatures of past pathogen exposure could be identified by cataloging public T cell receptors. The study profiled the T cell repertoires of about 720 subjects by immunosequencing and related them to cytomegalovirus serostatus. Along with the approximately 670-subject first cohort, a separate validation cohort of some 130 different subjects was used. High-throughput TCR immunosequencing, statistical association of individual TCRs with disease status, and machine learning were combined to predict cytomegalovirus infection status. A later analysis re-analyzed previously published TCR beta repertoires from 666 donors and added high-resolution HLA genotyping to study TCR occurrence patterns. The later analysis used no new phenotypic data to find candidate immune exposures, relying instead on TCR beta sequences and their occurrence across donors. An earlier analysis of several hundred of the donors applied high-throughput TCR beta sequencing to assess whether each TCR beta V gene segment acted as functional or pseudogenic. Donor age, sex, ethnicity and CMV serostatus were compiled together with the repertoire data. In a later genetic analysis, genome-wide SNP genotypes for about 65% of the 666 donors were used, and that subset was treated as a discovery cohort. All discovery cohort repertoires had been generated on a single sequencing platform. HLA typing included class I and class II loci at four-digit resolution. Typing coverage varied by locus: about 620-630 donors for A, B, C, DRB1 and DQB1; roughly 510 for DQA1; 606 for DPA1; roughly 450 for DPB1. Because of strong linkage in the cohort, roughly five DR-DQ haplotypes were treated as single units for association and clustering. Among about 370 genotyped donors of the cohort, an average of roughly 230,000 unique TCR beta nucleotide sequences was sequenced per donor, of which 15% to 20% were non-productive. Results the study describes overall, beyond this receptor: It was suggested by the authors that the approach could potentially be generalized to other disease states and immunological phenotypes. In a later analysis, HLA-associated TCR beta chains were found to be more clonally expanded and to have lower generation probabilities than equally common non-associated chains. In a later analysis, the rate of TCR association differed among HLA loci, with DRB1 alleles having the most associated TCRs and HLA-C alleles having the fewest. The sequencing pipeline was judged likely to have produced a cluster of highly shared sequence variants as a technical artifact. HLA typing was unavailable for some donors at each locus, so association tests used only the typed subset. When HLA alleles, especially DR and DQ, strongly co-occurred, attributing TCR associations to individual alleles was difficult. In this cohort, only TCR beta chains were sequenced, and detectable features were limited by the absence of alpha or paired-chain data. An earlier analysis of around 540 of the donors showed that most TCR beta V segments appeared in productive rearrangements either about 87% or about 30% of the time, which broadly matched IMGT annotations. Linkage disequilibrium might explain the correlated functional status among segregating V segments, but an unknown experimental factor could not be excluded. V-gene and J-gene trimming of TCR beta chains was associated with a missense DCLRE1C variant in a later genetic analysis, and the association was replicated in an independent cohort. Cytomegalovirus status was reported to be diagnosed by the classifier with high specificity and sensitivity in both the original and validation cohorts. In a later analysis, several top co-occurrence clusters were reported to appear linked to parvovirus B19, influenza, CMV and Epstein-Barr virus. The earlier analysis of some 560 of the donors excluded fewer than 20 rarely observed V segments, including chromosome 9 orphons, because counts were too low. Most TCR sequences were seen in very few donors, while some public TCRs were found in many individuals. A further reported finding was that TCR beta sequences accurately predicted the HLA-A and HLA-B alleles for most subjects in the first cohort. The study listed 150 to 200 TCR beta chains as associated with cytomegalovirus. In a later analysis, most CMV-associated TCR beta chains were found to appear HLA-restricted, with HLA associations seemingly driven largely by CMV exposure. For the cohort, immune exposure information was limited to CMV serostatus. In a later analysis, around 15,000 TCR beta sequences were associated with specific HLA alleles at a false discovery rate of 0.05. Because the 87-base-pair reads could not distinguish some IMGT-functional V segments, including TRBV6-2 and TRBV6-3, those segments were excluded. Roughly uniform sequencing depth across donors was assumed in presence/absence analyses, although this assumption may not hold. In vitro tests confirmed that three of the cytomegalovirus-associated TCR beta chains recognize cytomegalovirus antigens. In a later genetic analysis, fewer N-insertions in productive TCRs were reported among donors in an Asian-associated ancestry cluster than the approximately 710-donor mean.

Compared with germline, V lacks 4 bases and J lacks 10 bases; bases without a gene match: 6. The germline V gene provides CDR1 SGDLS and CDR2 YYNGEE. The CDR3 goes from the cysteine to the phenylalanine over 13 residues. The retained sequence is limited to the CDR3, 39 bases, with the frame set at the first base. Library creation used the immunoSEQ multiplex PCR assay. For the multiplex PCR, a mixture combining 60 forward primers for TCR Vbeta segments and 13 reverse primers for TCR Jbeta segments was used. A multiplex PCR assay on genomic DNA amplified the CDR3 region of rearranged TCR beta genes. The amplified TCR beta libraries were sequenced on the Illumina HiSeq System as 87-base-pair reads. Regarding the original processing steps: In a later analysis, some 80 million unique TCR beta chains were counted across the roughly 610 repertoires, and roughly 11 million of these chains were shared by at least two donors. To remove PCR and sequencing errors, raw reads were error-corrected and collapsed into unique sequences using a nearest-neighbor algorithm that merged closely related sequences. V, D and J gene segments were assigned by aligning CDR3 sequences to IMGT reference sequences. For a sequence to be retained, at least a six-nucleotide match to both a V gene segment and a J gene segment was required. A rearrangement was called productive if the CDR3 had no stop codons and remained in frame with V and J, and every other rearrangement was called non-productive. CDR3 was defined by IMGT convention, running from the second conserved V-encoded cysteine to the conserved J-encoded phenylalanine. The earlier analysis of a few hundred of the donors excluded any sequence lacking an unambiguous match to a single V gene segment. In an earlier analysis of more than 500 of the donors, a V segment was called functional when productive rearrangements were above 56.7%, and segregating when the standard deviation between donors exceeded 5%. To diagnose cytomegalovirus status from the catalog of TCR beta chain sequences, a statistical classification framework was built. In a later analysis, TCR nucleotide sequences were compared against IMGT/GENE-DB human TR gene sequences so that V and J genes could be assigned. A later analysis assigned CDR3 sequences and most-parsimonious VDJ recombination scenarios with the TCRdist pipeline. In a later analysis, each TCR beta chain was defined by its CDR3 amino acid sequence together with its V-gene family, and reads without a unique V-gene family were excluded. As a way to deal with suspected cross-contamination and a sequencing artifact, a later analysis dropped over 550 nucleotide sequences that were highly shared and had low generation probability. For each public chain, a later analysis derived a clonal expansion index from normalized ranks of inferred template counts within each repertoire. In a later analysis, generation probabilities were computed with a VDJ recombination model fitted to out-of-frame rearrangements, and the resulting probabilities were checked against IGoR. A later analysis scored TCR-TCR, TCR-HLA and TCR-CMV co-occurrence with hypergeometric tests, applying a repertoire-size bias correction to TCR pairs. False discovery rates were estimated in a later analysis by permuting HLA or CMV assignments 20 times. In a later analysis, co-occurring TCRs were grouped using DBSCAN, with TCRdist sequence similarity added in when clustering inside HLA-allele-positive subsets. Repertoires with fewer than 30,000 or more than 120,000 public chains, plus five repertoires with anomalous nucleotide sharing, were excluded from co-occurrence clustering. This is the immuneACCESS table as TCRdb keeps it, with only in-frame sequences that have V and J called. A part of the clones is gone; compared with another copy, unresolved V genes explain less than half, and the rest is unexplained. The DNA gave D and trimming, while V, J and clone size come from that table. The sample table records some 160,000 clones; roughly four fifths of these occur just once. Jointly, the top ten make up under 2% of the sample.

Specimen: PBMCs. The source of this sequence is a man aged 35 to 55 in good health and CMV-seronegative. The chain was built from TRBV9 and TRBJ1-4; a stretch of 8 junction bases matches TRBD1. The DNA is as follows: TGTGCCAGCAGCACGGACAGGGAGGGAAAACTGTTTTTT. It encodes CASSTDREGKLFF.